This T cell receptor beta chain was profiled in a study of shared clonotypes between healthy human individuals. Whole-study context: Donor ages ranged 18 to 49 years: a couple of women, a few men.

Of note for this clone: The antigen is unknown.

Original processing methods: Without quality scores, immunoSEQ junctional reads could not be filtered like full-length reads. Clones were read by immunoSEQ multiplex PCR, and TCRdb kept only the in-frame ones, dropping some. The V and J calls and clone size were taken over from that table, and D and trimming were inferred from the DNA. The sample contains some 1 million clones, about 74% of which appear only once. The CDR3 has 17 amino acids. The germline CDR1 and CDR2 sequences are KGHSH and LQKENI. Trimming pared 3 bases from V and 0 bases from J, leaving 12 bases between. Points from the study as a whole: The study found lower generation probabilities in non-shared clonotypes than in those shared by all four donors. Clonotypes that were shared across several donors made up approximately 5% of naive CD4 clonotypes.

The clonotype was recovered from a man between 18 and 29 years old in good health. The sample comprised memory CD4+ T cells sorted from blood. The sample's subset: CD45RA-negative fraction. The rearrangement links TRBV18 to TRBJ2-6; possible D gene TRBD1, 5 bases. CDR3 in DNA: TGTGCCAGCTCACCCCGTCAGGGTGACTCTGGGGCCAACGTCCTGACTTTC. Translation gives CASSPRQGDSGANVLTF.